The present TCR beta chain was sequenced within a study of control samples from healthy donors and cancer patients (dated by TCRdb to the early 2020s). Clipping removes 5 bases from V and 2 bases from J, with 4 as the unmatched junction base count. Taken from the germline V gene, the CDR1 and CDR2 loops are LGHNT and FRNRAP. The CDR3 goes from the cysteine to the phenylalanine over 14 residues. Solely the CDR3 DNA is kept, with 42 bases framed from the first base. Library method: the immunoSEQ multiplex PCR assay. Not all clones reach the TCRdb copy of this immuneACCESS table, which keeps in-frame sequences only. Checked studies attribute under half of the gap to unresolved V genes and leave the rest unexplained. The sample table records 150,000 or so clones; around nine tenths of these occur just once. Roughly 5% of the sample goes to the ten largest clones. Remarks on this clone: No antigen is known for it. No quality values exist for individual bases; no much larger clone is one base distant.

This TCR came from a woman aged 30 to 39 in good health. The chain is assembled from TRBV12-5 and TRBJ1-1; TRBD1 fits 8 bases in the junction. The sequenced sample consisted of blood. The CDR3 has the sequence CASGEQGDNTEAFF. The bases are TGTGCTAGTGGTGAACAGGGGGACAACACTGAAGCTTTCTTT. Where the CDR3 stops, the reference TRBV12-5 and TRBJ1-1 genes take over; the full variable domain is DARVTQTPRHKVTEMGQEVTMRCQPILGHNTVFWYRQTMMQGLELLAYFRNRAPLDDSGMPKDRFSAEMPDATLATLKIQPSEPRDSAVYFCASGEQGDNTEAFFGQGTRLTVV.